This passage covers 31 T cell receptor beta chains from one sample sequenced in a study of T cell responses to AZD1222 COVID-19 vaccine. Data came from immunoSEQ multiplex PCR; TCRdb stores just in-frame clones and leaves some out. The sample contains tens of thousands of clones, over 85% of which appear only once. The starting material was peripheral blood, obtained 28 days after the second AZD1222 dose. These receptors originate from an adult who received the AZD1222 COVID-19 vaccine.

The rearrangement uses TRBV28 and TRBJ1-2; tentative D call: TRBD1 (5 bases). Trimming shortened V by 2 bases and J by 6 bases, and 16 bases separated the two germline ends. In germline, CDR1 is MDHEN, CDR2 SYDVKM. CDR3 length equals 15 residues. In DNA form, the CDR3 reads TGTGCCAGCAGTTTAACCGGGACGGGGAAAGATGGCTACACCTTC. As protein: CASSLTGTGKDGYTF.

The DNA of the CDR3 is TGTGCCAGCAGTCTCCCTGGGCAAGGCTACACCTTC. Encoded protein: CASSLPGQGYTF. The J gene is TRBJ1-2, the V gene TRBV12-3 or TRBV12-4, with D hard to call. The CDR3 is 12 residues long. V was clipped by 5 bases and J by 8 bases, with 12 bases between them.

CDR3 nucleotide sequence: TGTGCCAGCAGCCTGGACAGGGGCCCCTCCTATGGCTACACCTTC. Translated, it gives CASSLDRGPSYGYTF. J is TRBJ1-2 and V is TRBV5-4; 9 bases are shared with TRBD1. In germline, CDR1 is SGHNT, CDR2 YYREEE (reference sequence). Losses at the gene ends were 4 bases for V and 4 bases for J; bases not matched to a gene: 8. CDR3 length: 15 amino acids.

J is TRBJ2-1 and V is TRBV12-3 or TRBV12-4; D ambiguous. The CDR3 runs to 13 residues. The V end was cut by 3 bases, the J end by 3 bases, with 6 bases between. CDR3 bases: TGTGCCAGCAGTTTGCCCAACTACAATGAGCAGTTCTTC. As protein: CASSLPNYNEQFF.

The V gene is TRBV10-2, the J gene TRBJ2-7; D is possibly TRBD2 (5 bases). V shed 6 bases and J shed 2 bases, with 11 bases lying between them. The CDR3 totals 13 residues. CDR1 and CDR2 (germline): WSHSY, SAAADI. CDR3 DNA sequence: TGCGCCAGCAGGGCGGGCTCCACCTACGAGCAGTACGTC. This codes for CASRAGSTYEQYV.

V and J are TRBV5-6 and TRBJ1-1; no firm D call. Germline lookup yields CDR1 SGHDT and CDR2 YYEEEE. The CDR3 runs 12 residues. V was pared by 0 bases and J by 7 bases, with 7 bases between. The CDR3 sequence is CASSLVRNEAFF. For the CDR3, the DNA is TGTGCCAGCAGCTTGGTACGAAATGAAGCTTTCTTT.

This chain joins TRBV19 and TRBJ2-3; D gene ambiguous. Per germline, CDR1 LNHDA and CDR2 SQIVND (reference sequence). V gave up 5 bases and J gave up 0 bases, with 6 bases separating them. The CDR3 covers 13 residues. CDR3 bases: TGTGCCAGTAGTCGCAGTAGCACAGATACGCAGTATTTT. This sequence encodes CASSRSSTDTQYF.

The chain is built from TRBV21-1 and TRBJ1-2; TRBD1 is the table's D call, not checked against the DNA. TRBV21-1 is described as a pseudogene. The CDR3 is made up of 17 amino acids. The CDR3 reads CASSKALSGQVHYGYTF. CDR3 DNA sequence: TGTGCCAGCAGCAAAGCGCTTTCCGGACAGGTTCACTATGGCTACACCTTC.

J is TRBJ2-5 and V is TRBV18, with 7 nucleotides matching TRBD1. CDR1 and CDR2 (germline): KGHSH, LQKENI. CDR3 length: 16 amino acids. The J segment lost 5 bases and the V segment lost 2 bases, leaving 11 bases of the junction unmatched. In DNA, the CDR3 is TGTGCCAGCTCACCAGTCAGTTTGGTCAGGGGGGAGACCCAGTACTTC. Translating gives CASSPVSLVRGETQYF.

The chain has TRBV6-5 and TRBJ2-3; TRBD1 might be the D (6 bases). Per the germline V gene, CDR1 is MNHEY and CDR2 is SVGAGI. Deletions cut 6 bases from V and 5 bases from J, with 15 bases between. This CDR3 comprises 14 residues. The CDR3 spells CASRLDSERDTQYF. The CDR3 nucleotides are TGTGCCAGCAGACTGGACAGCGAACGAGATACGCAGTATTTT.

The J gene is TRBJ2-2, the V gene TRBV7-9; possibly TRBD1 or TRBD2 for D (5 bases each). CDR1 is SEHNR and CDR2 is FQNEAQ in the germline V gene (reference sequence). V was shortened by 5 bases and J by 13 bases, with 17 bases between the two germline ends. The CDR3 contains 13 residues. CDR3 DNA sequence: TGTGCCAGCAGCCCCTGGGACGACCTGGGGCTGTTTTTT. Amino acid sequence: CASSPWDDLGLFF.

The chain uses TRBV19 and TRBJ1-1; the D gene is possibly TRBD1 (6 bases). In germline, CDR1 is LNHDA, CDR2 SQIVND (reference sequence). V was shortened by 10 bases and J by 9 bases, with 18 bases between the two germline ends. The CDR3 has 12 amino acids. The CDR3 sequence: CATELGGGQAFF. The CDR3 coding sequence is TGTGCCACCGAGTTGGGGGGCGGTCAAGCTTTCTTT.

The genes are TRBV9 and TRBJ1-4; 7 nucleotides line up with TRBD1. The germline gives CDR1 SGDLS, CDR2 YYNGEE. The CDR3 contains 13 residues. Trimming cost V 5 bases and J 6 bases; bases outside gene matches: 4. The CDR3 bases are TGTGCCAGCAGGGCCACAGGGGATGAAAAACTGTTTTTT. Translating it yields CASRATGDEKLFF.

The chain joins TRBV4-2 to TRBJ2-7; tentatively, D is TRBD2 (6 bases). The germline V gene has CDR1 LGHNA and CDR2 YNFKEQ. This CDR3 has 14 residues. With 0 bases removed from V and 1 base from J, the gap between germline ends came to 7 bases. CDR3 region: CASSQDSGSYEQYF. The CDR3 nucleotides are TGTGCCAGCAGCCAAGATAGCGGTTCCTACGAGCAGTACTTC.

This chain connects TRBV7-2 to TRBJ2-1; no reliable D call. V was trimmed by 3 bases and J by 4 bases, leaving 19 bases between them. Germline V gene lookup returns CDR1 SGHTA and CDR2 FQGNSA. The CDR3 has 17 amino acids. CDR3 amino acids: CASSFGVDFLQYNEQFF. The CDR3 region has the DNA TGTGCCAGCAGCTTTGGGGTAGACTTCCTGCAATACAATGAGCAGTTCTTC.

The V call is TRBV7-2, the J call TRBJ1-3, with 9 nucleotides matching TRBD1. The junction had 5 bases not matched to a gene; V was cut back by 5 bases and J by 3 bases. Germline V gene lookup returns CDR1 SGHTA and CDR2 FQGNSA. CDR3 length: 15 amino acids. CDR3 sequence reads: CASSPRQGGGNTIYF. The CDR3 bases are TGTGCCAGCAGCCCAAGACAGGGGGGTGGAAACACCATATATTTT. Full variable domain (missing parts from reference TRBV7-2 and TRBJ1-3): GAGVSQSPSNKVTEKGKDVELRCDPISGHTALYWYRQSLGQGLEFLIYFQGNSAPDKSGLPSDRFSAERTGGSVSTLTIQRTQQEDSAVYLCASSPRQGGGNTIYFGEGSWLTVV.

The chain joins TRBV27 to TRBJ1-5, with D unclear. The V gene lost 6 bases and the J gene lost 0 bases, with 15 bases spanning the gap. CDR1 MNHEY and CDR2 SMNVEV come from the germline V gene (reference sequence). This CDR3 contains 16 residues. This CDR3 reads CASSLRADYSNQPQHF. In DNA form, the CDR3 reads TGTGCCAGCAGCCTAAGGGCCGATTATAGCAATCAGCCCCAGCATTTT.

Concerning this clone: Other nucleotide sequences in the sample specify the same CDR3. CDR3 loop: CASSLGLAGSTDTQYF. In nucleotides, the CDR3 is TGTGCCAGCAGCTTGGGACTAGCGGGAAGCACAGATACGCAGTATTTT. The chain combines TRBV5-4 with TRBJ2-3; 11 bases fit TRBD2. This CDR3 comprises 16 residues. Per germline, CDR1 SGHNT and CDR2 YYREEE (reference sequence). V shed 0 bases and J 0 bases; nucleotides not matched to a gene: 0.

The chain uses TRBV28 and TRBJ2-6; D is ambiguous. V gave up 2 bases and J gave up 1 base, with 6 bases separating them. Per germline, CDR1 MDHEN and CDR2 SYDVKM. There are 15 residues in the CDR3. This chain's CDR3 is CASSLPGSGANVLTF. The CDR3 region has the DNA TGTGCCAGCAGTTTACCGGGTTCTGGGGCCAACGTCCTGACTTTC.

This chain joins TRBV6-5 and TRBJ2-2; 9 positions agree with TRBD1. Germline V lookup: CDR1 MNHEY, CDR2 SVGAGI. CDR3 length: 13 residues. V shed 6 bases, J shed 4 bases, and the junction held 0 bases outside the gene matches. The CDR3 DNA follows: TGTGCCAGCAGGGGACAGGGCACCGGGGAGCTGTTTTTT. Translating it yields CASRGQGTGELFF.

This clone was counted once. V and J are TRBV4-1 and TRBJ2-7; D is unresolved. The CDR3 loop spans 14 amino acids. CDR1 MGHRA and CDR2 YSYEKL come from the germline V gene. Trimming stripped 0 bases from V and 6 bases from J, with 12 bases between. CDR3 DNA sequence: TGCGCCAGCAGCCAAGAATCCTCCTTGTCCGAGCAGTACGTC. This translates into CASSQESSLSEQYV.

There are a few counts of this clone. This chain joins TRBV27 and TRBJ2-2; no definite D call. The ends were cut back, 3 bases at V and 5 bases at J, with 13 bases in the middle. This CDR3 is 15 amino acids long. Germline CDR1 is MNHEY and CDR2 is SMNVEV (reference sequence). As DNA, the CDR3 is TGTGCCAGCAGTTTGGCCTACGGTGGAACCGGGGAGCTGTTTTTT. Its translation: CASSLAYGGTGELFF.

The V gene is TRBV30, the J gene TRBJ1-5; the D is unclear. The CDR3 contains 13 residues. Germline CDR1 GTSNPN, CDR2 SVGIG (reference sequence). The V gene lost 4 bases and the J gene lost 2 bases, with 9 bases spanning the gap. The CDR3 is CAWNQEGNQPQHF. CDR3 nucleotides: TGTGCCTGGAACCAGGAGGGCAATCAGCCCCAGCATTTT.

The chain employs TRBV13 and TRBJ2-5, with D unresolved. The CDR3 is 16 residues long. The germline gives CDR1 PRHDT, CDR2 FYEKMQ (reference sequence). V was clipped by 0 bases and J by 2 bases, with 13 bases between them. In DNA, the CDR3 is TGTGCCAGCAGCTTAGGCGGGCGGCTTGGGCAAGAGACCCAGTACTTC. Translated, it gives CASSLGGRLGQETQYF.

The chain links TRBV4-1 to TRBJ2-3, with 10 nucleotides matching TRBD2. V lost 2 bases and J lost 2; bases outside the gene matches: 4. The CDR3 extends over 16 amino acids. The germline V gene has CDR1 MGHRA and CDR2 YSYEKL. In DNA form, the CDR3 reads TGCGCCAGCAGCCAACGAGCGGGGGGGAACACAGATACGCAGTATTTT. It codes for CASSQRAGGNTDTQYF.

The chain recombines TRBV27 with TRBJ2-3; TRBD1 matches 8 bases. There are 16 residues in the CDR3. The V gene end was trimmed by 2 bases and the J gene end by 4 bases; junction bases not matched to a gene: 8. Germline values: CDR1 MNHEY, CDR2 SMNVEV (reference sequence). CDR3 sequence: CASSLVPQGASDTQYF. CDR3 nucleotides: TGTGCCAGCAGTTTAGTCCCGCAGGGGGCCTCAGATACGCAGTATTTT.

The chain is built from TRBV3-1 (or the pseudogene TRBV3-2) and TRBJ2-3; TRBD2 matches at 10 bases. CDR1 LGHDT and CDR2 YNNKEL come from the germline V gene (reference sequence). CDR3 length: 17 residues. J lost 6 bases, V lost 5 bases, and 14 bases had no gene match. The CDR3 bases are TGTGCCAGCAGCTACAGGACTAGCGGCTTCAACCGGGATACGCAGTATTTT. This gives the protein CASSYRTSGFNRDTQYF.

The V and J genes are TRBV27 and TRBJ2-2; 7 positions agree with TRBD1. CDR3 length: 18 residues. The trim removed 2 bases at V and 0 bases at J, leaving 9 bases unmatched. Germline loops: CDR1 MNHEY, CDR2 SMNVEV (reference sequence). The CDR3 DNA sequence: TGTGCCAGCAGTTTAACCCCTCGGACAGGCGCGAACACCGGGGAGCTGTTTTTT. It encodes CASSLTPRTGANTGELFF.

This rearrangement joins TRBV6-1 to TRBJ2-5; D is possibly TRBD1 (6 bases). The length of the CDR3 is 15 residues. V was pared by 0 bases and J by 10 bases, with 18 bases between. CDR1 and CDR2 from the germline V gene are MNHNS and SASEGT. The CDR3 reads CASSEAVDSPSIQYF. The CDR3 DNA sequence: TGTGCCAGCAGTGAAGCGGTGGACAGCCCCAGTATCCAGTACTTC.

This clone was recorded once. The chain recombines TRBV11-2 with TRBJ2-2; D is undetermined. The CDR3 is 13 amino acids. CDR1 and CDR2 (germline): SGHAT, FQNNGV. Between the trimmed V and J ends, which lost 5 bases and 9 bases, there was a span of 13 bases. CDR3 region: CASSPTVTRELFF. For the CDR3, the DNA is TGTGCCAGCAGCCCCACGGTGACCAGGGAGCTGTTTTTT.

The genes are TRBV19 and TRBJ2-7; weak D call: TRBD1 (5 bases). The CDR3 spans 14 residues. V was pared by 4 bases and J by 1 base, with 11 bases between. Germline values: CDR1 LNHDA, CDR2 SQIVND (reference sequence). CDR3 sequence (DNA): TGTGCCAGTAGTACAATAGGGGATTCCTACGAGCAGTACTTC. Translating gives CASSTIGDSYEQYF.